The 19 T cell receptor beta chains reported below all come from one sample, sequenced in a study of cytomegalovirus exposure and HLA in healthy donors. Use of 60 Vbeta and 13 Jbeta primers characterized the PCR. Assay used: immunoSEQ multiplex PCR; TCRdb lists only in-frame clones, some missing. The profile covers over 150,000 clones, with 75% appearing a single time and over 1.2% taken by the ten largest. Sequenced input: PBMCs. Source of these receptors: a man between 18 and 35 years old in good health and CMV-seronegative.

This clone was picked up a small number of times. The V and J genes are TRBV27 and TRBJ2-7, with TRBD1 matching over 10 bases. In germline, CDR1 is MNHEY, CDR2 SMNVEV (reference sequence). V dropped 0 bases and J dropped 2; count of bases not matched to a gene: 4. This CDR3 has 16 residues. The CDR3 sequence is CASSLSSGTGAYEQYF. The CDR3 DNA is TGTGCCAGCAGTTTATCGAGTGGGACAGGGGCCTACGAGCAGTACTTC.

This clone was counted a few times. V gene TRBV5-1 combines with J gene TRBJ2-7; TRBD1 matches 7 bases. V was clipped by 5 bases and J by 2 bases; unmatched bases: 4. The CDR3 totals 13 residues. Germline assignment: CDR1 SGHRS and CDR2 YFSETQ. The DNA of the CDR3 is TGCGCCAGCAGGACAGGGCTAACCTACGAGCAGTACTTC. This sequence encodes CASRTGLTYEQYF.

The V call is TRBV6-6, the J call TRBJ2-1; D is possibly TRBD2 (6 bases). This CDR3 spans 15 amino acids. The germline V gene encodes CDR1 MNHNY and CDR2 SVGAGI (reference sequence). Trimming removed 5 bases from V and 1 base from J, with 12 bases in between. CDR3 nucleotides: TGTGCCAGCAGTGCCCTAGCGTTTTCCTACAATGAGCAGTTCTTC. Amino acids: CASSALAFSYNEQFF.

The rearrangement uses TRBV5-1 and TRBJ1-1, with TRBD1 as a possible D gene (6 bases). This CDR3 has 17 amino acids. V lost 0 bases and J 5 bases, leaving 20 bases between the germline ends. Germline values: CDR1 SGHRS, CDR2 YFSETQ. The CDR3 DNA sequence: TGCGCCAGCAGCTTGGTCCTTCGGGGACACACCGGGACTGAAGCTTTCTTT. As protein: CASSLVLRGHTGTEAFF. The variable domain in full, completed from reference TRBV5-1 and TRBJ1-1, reads KAGVTQTPRYLIKTRGQQVTLSCSPISGHRSVSWYQQTPGQGLQFLFEYFSETQRNKGNFPGRFSGRQFSNSRSEMNVSTLELGDSALYLCASSLVLRGHTGTEAFFGQGTRLTVV.

This chain joins TRBV7-9 and TRBJ2-1, with D maybe TRBD2 (6 bases). Trimming pared 6 bases from V and 5 bases from J, leaving 14 bases between. The CDR3 totals 14 residues. Per germline, CDR1 SEHNR and CDR2 FQNEAQ (reference sequence). The CDR3 DNA follows: TGTGCCAGCAGGGGGATTAGCGGCCACAATGAGCAGTTCTTC. Protein product: CASRGISGHNEQFF.

The rearrangement links TRBV9 to TRBJ2-3; 10 bases map to TRBD2. The CDR3 contains 16 residues. Trimming cost V 3 bases and J 1 base; bases outside gene matches: 5. Germline V gene lookup returns CDR1 SGDLS and CDR2 YYNGEE. The CDR3 is CASSEPLAGGTDTQYF. The CDR3 DNA sequence: TGTGCCAGCAGCGAGCCCCTAGCGGGAGGCACAGATACGCAGTATTTT.

V is TRBV11-2 and J is TRBJ2-1; 10 bases are a match to TRBD2. J gave up 5 bases and V 5 bases, and 6 bases lay outside the gene matches. Germline CDR1 SGHAT, CDR2 FQNNGV. The CDR3 spans 15 residues. The CDR3 region is CASSPSGSAHNEQFF. The CDR3 DNA sequence: TGTGCCAGCAGCCCTAGCGGGAGCGCCCACAATGAGCAGTTCTTC.

V is TRBV5-1 and J is TRBJ2-1; D is perhaps TRBD1 (6 bases). There are 16 residues in the CDR3. V lost 4 bases, J lost 3 bases, and 17 bases lay in between. Germline lookup yields CDR1 SGHRS and CDR2 YFSETQ. In nucleotides, the CDR3 is TGCGCCAGCAGCAGACCACAGGGATCGAACTACAATGAGCAGTTCTTC. Amino acids: CASSRPQGSNYNEQFF.

This chain connects TRBV19 to TRBJ1-6, with D possibly TRBD1 on 6 matching bases. Germline loops: CDR1 LNHDA, CDR2 SQIVND (reference sequence). The CDR3 covers 13 residues. Trimming removed 9 bases from V and 6 bases from J, with 12 bases in between. The CDR3 region is CASADSLNSPLHF. For the CDR3, the DNA is TGTGCCAGCGCGGACAGCCTTAATTCACCCCTCCACTTT.

V usage is TRBV18 and J usage is TRBJ1-5, with 12 positions matching TRBD1. The V gene end was trimmed by 8 bases and the J gene end by 5 bases; junction bases not matched to a gene: 7. Germline assignment: CDR1 KGHSH and CDR2 LQKENI. This CDR3 spans 15 amino acids. This CDR3 reads CASASGTGGDQPQHF. In DNA, the CDR3 is TGTGCCAGCGCATCCGGGACAGGGGGCGATCAGCCCCAGCATTTT. Using reference TRBV18 and TRBJ1-5 for the parts outside the CDR3, the full variable domain is NAGVMQNPRHLVRRRGQEARLRCSPMKGHSHVYWYRQLPEEGLKFMVYLQKENIIDESGMPKERFSAEFPKEGPSILRIQQVVRGDSAAYFCASASGTGGDQPQHFGDGTRLSIL.

This sequence joins TRBV12-5 and TRBJ2-7; D unclear. This CDR3 comprises 12 residues. V lost 1 base to trimming and J lost 5 bases, with 6 bases between them. Germline lookup yields CDR1 LGHNT and CDR2 FRNRAP. The CDR3 loop reads CASGLGDNEQYF. In nucleotides, the CDR3 is TGTGCTAGTGGTTTGGGAGACAACGAGCAGTACTTC.

The V gene is TRBV4-3, the J gene TRBJ2-7; D perhaps matches TRBD1 (6 bases). CDR1 and CDR2 (germline): LGHNA, YSLEER. Trimming removed 0 bases from V and 1 base from J, with 10 bases in between. This CDR3 spans 15 amino acids. As DNA, the CDR3 is TGCGCCAGCAGCCAAGACCAGGGGCTATCCTACGAGCAGTACTTC. Protein sequence: CASSQDQGLSYEQYF.

The gene calls are TRBV9 and TRBJ1-1; D gene unclear. Germline loops: CDR1 SGDLS, CDR2 YYNGEE. The CDR3 extends over 13 amino acids. V was clipped by 0 bases and J by 7 bases, with 10 bases between them. As DNA, the CDR3 is TGTGCCAGCAGCGTAGGGTGGAGAGGTGAAGCTTTCTTT. It codes for CASSVGWRGEAFF.

This clone was counted only a few times. CDR3 in DNA: TGTGCCAGTAGTATAGGGACGCGTAGCGGGAGGGCTGAGTTCTTC. Translated: CASSIGTRSGRAEFF. The chain combines TRBV19 with TRBJ2-1; 11 nucleotides align to TRBD2. The junction had 10 bases not matched to a gene; V was cut back by 1 base and J by 14 bases. Germline lookup yields CDR1 LNHDA and CDR2 SQIVND (reference sequence). This CDR3 comprises 15 residues. The full variable domain, its missing parts supplied by reference TRBV19 and TRBJ2-1, is DGGITQSPKYLFRKEGQNVTLSCEQNLNHDAMYWYRQDPGQGLRLIYYSQIVNDFQKGDIAEGYSVSREKKESFPLTVTSAQKNPTAFYLCASSIGTRSGRAEFFGPGTRLTVL.

This chain links TRBV7-8 with TRBJ2-1, with 13 bases aligning to TRBD2. CDR3 size: 16 residues. Germline CDR1 SGHVS, CDR2 FQNEAQ. The ends lost 5 bases at V and 3 bases at J; junction bases unmatched: 4. This CDR3 is CASSLGLAGDYNEQFF. The CDR3 DNA follows: TGTGCCAGCAGCCTCGGACTAGCGGGGGACTACAATGAGCAGTTCTTC.

The chain carries TRBV4-3 and TRBJ2-1; 8 bases are a match to TRBD1. V shed 0 bases, J shed 8 bases, and the junction held 9 bases outside the gene matches. Germline CDR1 LGHNA, CDR2 YSLEER. This CDR3 contains 16 residues. The CDR3 DNA reads as TGCGCCAGCAGCCAAGAGGAACAGGGGGTTGCAGATGAGCAGTTCTTC. Amino acids: CASSQEEQGVADEQFF.

This chain uses TRBV7-9 with TRBJ2-3, with 8 bases aligning to TRBD2. The germline V gene encodes CDR1 SEHNR and CDR2 FQNEAQ (reference sequence). The CDR3 runs 16 residues. V shed 1 base, J shed 2 bases, and the junction held 5 bases outside the gene matches. CDR3 nucleotide sequence: TGTGCCAGCAGCTTAGGTCCGGGAGGGTCCACAGATACGCAGTATTTT. Translated: CASSLGPGGSTDTQYF.

J is TRBJ2-1 and V is TRBV29-1, with D tentatively TRBD1 (6 bases). The CDR3 consists of 14 residues. Per the germline V gene, CDR1 is SQVTM and CDR2 is ANQGSEA. Trimming took 4 bases from V and 6 from J, leaving 16 bases between them. The CDR3 reads CSVVTGRGANEQFF. The CDR3 bases are TGCAGCGTTGTAACGGGCAGGGGAGCCAATGAGCAGTTCTTC.

V is TRBV18 and J is TRBJ2-5; D unresolved. Per germline, CDR1 KGHSH and CDR2 LQKENI. Trimming pared 0 bases from V and 5 bases from J, leaving 4 bases between. CDR3 length: 12 amino acids. The CDR3 bases are TGTGCCAGCTCACCACCGAGGGAGACCCAGTACTTC. Protein sequence: CASSPPRETQYF.